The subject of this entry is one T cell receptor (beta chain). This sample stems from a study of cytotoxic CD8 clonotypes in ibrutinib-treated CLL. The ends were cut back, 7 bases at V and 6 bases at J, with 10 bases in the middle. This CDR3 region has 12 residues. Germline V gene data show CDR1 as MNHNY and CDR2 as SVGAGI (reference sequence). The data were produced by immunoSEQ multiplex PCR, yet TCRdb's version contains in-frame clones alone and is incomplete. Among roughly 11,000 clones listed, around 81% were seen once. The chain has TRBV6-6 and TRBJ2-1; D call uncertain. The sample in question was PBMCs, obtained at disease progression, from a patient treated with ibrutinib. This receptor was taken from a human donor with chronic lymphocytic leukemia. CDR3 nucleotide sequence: TGTGCCAGCAAAAGGGAATCCAATGAGCAGTTCTTC. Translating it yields CASKRESNEQFF.